These 15 T cell receptor beta chains share one sample of origin, sequenced in a study of T cells in Graves' hyperthyroidism and ophthalmopathy. Amplified TCR beta CDR3 regions derived from RNA transcripts. A set of HTBI primers served as the primers for a first-round RT-PCR of the TCR CDR3. TCRdb passed the multiplex PCR reads through MiXCR, listing each CDR3 protein once. The table records 350,000 to 400,000 distinct CDR3 sequences, around 20% of them present only once. Sequenced material: blood. The receptors were gathered from a man in his late teens or twenties with Graves' ophthalmopathy.

About this clonotype: The junction departs from germline at one end; a sequencing error may be responsible. The CDR3 reads CASSLSSGTGSYEQYF. In nucleotides, the CDR3 is TGTGCTAGCAGCTTAAGTTCCGGGACAGGGTCCTACGAGCAGTACTTC. The chain carries TRBV7-7 and TRBJ2-7; 9 bases fit TRBD1. Germline-derived CDR1 and CDR2 are SSHAT and FNYEAQ (reference sequence). The length of the CDR3 is 16 residues.

The sample holds a few counts of this clonotype. J is TRBJ2-6 and V is TRBV6-1; maybe TRBD1 (6 bases). CDR1 is MNHNS and CDR2 is SASEGT in the germline V gene. This CDR3 comprises 16 residues. Deletions cut 5 bases from V and 8 bases from J, with 19 bases between. CDR3 bases: TGTGCCAGCAGTCAACCGAGGGGCCAGGGGACCAACGTCCTGACTTTC. This codes for CASSQPRGQGTNVLTF.

This clonotype came up many times. V gene TRBV20-1 combines with J gene TRBJ1-5; D unresolved. Between the trimmed V and J ends, which lost 4 bases and 7 bases, there was a span of 11 bases. From germline, CDR1 is DFQATT and CDR2 SNEGSKA (reference sequence). This CDR3 region has 12 residues. Here the CDR3 reads CSATEGWQPQHF. CDR3 nucleotides: TGCAGTGCTACAGAAGGTTGGCAGCCCCAGCATTTT.

Concerning this clonotype itself: A read error may account for a junction end that differs from germline. V and J are TRBV5-6 and TRBJ2-7; D remains ambiguous. This CDR3 comprises 13 residues. Germline CDR1 reads SGHDT; CDR2 reads YYEEEE. CDR3 sequence (DNA): TGTGCCGGCAGCTTCGAAAGGAACTACGAGCAGTACTTC. Translating gives CAGSFERNYEQYF.

There are many counts of this clonotype. The chain uses TRBV5-1 and TRBJ1-1, with D hard to call. Per germline, CDR1 SGHRS and CDR2 YFSETQ. With 0 bases removed from V and 3 bases from J, the gap between germline ends came to 6 bases. The CDR3 has 13 residues. The CDR3 bases are TGCGCCAGCAGCTTGGGACGCCACACTGAAGCTTTCTTT. It codes for CASSLGRHTEAFF.

This clonotype appeared many times. This rearrangement joins TRBV5-1 to TRBJ2-7, with 9 bases identical to TRBD1. The CDR3 contains 14 residues. Germline trimming cut 3 bases from V and 4 bases from J; bases unmatched to any gene: 5. CDR1 is SGHRS and CDR2 is YFSETQ in the germline V gene. The CDR3 region has the DNA TGCGCCAGCAGCTCGGGACAGGGTTTTTACGAGCAGTACTTC. It encodes CASSSGQGFYEQYF.

V gene TRBV12-3 or TRBV12-4 combines with J gene TRBJ1-2; 7 positions match TRBD1. The trim removed 6 bases at V and 4 bases at J, leaving 5 bases unmatched. CDR3 length equals 13 residues. CDR3: CASSPGQSYGYTF. CDR3 in DNA: TGTGCCAGCAGCCCGGGACAGTCCTATGGCTACACCTTC.

This clonotype was seen a handful of times. The rearrangement links TRBV19 to TRBJ2-7, with a possible D match to TRBD1 (5 bases). The CDR3 extends over 13 amino acids. Deletions cut 3 bases from V and 3 bases from J, with 9 bases between. The V gene's germline CDR1 is LNHDA and CDR2 SQIVND (reference sequence). CDR3 region: CASSMMTDYEQYF. The CDR3 nucleotides are TGTGCCAGTAGTATGATGACAGACTACGAGCAGTACTTC.

The table lists this clonotype with many counts. At one of its ends the junction is not consistent with the germline gene, which may arise from a read error. The chain employs TRBV7-7 and TRBJ2-3; a weak D match, TRBD1 (6 bases). Per the germline V gene, CDR1 is SSHAT and CDR2 is FNYEAQ (reference sequence). The CDR3 spans 13 residues. CDR3 sequence (DNA): TGTGCTAGCAGCTCGGACAGAACAGATACGCAGTATTTT. Its protein is CASSSDRTDTQYF.

The sample holds a few counts of this clonotype. This chain uses TRBV27 with TRBJ1-6; 9 bases are shared with TRBD1. Germline V gene lookup returns CDR1 MNHEY and CDR2 SMNVEV (reference sequence). After removal of 4 bases from V and 10 bases from J, the junction contained 8 bases not matched to a gene. There are 15 residues in the CDR3. CDR3 nucleotide sequence: TGTGCCAGCAGTTGGGGACTGGACAGGGGCTCACCCCTCCACTTT. This codes for CASSWGLDRGSPLHF.

The chain carries TRBV14 and TRBJ1-1; no clear D gene. Germline CDR1 and CDR2: SGHDN and FVKESK. Trimming removed 1 base at V and 6 bases at J, with 15 bases between. The CDR3 has 15 amino acids. This CDR3 reads CASSQVNGKLSEAFF. The CDR3 DNA sequence: TGTGCCAGCAGCCAAGTAAATGGAAAACTTTCTGAAGCTTTCTTT. The variable domain in full, completed from reference TRBV14 and TRBJ1-1, reads EAGVTQFPSHSVIEKGQTVTLRCDPISGHDNLYWYRRVMGKEIKFLLHFVKESKQDESGMPNNRFLAERTGGTYSTLKVQPAELEDSGVYFCASSQVNGKLSEAFFGQGTRLTVV.

This clonotype turned up a few times. This rearrangement joins TRBV7-2 to TRBJ2-7; TRBD1 matches at 7 bases. The germline gives CDR1 SGHTA, CDR2 FQGNSA. J gave up 2 bases and V 4 bases, and 11 bases lay outside the gene matches. The CDR3 runs to 16 residues. The CDR3 region is CASSSHQGDLTYEQYF. The CDR3 DNA reads TGTGCCAGCAGCTCCCATCAGGGGGACCTCACCTACGAGCAGTACTTC.

J is TRBJ2-5 and V is TRBV4-1; D is possibly TRBD1 (6 bases). CDR1 and CDR2 (germline): MGHRA, YSYEKL. The CDR3 consists of 16 residues. The germline V and J ends were trimmed by 4 bases and 5 bases, with 20 bases remaining between them. CDR3 nucleotide sequence: TGCGCCAGCAGCCGCCTACAGGGCCAGGCGTTGGAGACCCAGTACTTC. This sequence encodes CASSRLQGQALETQYF.

This clonotype was seen many times. The V gene is TRBV7-8, the J gene TRBJ2-4; 14 bases are shared with TRBD2. The CDR3 consists of 15 residues. Germline lookup yields CDR1 SGHVS and CDR2 FQNEAQ. V shed 7 bases, J shed 5 bases, and the junction held 4 bases outside the gene matches. CDR3 nucleotide sequence: TGTGCCAGCATAGGGACTAGCGGGGGCCAAAACATTCAGTACTTC. Protein sequence: CASIGTSGGQNIQYF.

This chain uses TRBV19 with TRBJ1-2, with D unclear. CDR3 length equals 15 residues. Trimming pared 3 bases from V and 0 bases from J, leaving 11 bases between. Germline V gives CDR1 LNHDA, CDR2 SQIVND (reference sequence). CDR3 protein: CASSMDSGANYGYTF. The CDR3 DNA reads as TGTGCCAGTAGTATGGATTCCGGAGCTAACTATGGCTACACCTTC.